Listed below are T cell receptor beta chains from one sample, sequenced in a study of shared T cell receptors in the human thymus. Method: immunoSEQ multiplex PCR; TCRdb's copy keeps in-frame clones and lacks some. The data contain 500,000 to 750,000 clones, more than 75% of them singletons. These data also featured in a second study, about human thymus T cells.

The source material was thymocytes. These receptors were collected from a boy under three years old with a congenital heart defect. Both conserved end residues are part of each CDR3. The order of the fields is D gene, V gene, CDR3 protein. The D gene is left open where the match is weak.

-,TRBV4-2,CASSPLGGNTEAFF
-,TRBV27,CASSLCGGPPLTDTQYF
TRBD1,TRBV5-4,CASSLGTGGADTEAFF
-,TRBV5-6,CASSLEGQTSGGYTF
TRBD1,TRBV5-1,CASSSLRPGQLNTEAFF
-,TRBV7-2,CASSFYRAYEQYF
-,TRBV5-1,CASSLESGFSYNEQFF
TRBD1,TRBV7-9,CASSSPGTGGFFYEQFF
-,TRBV19,CASSTLGEGTIRSYGYTF
-,TRBV27,CASSSMGARNYGYTF
TRBD1,TRBV5-6,CASSKTGGNKNIQYF
TRBD1,TRBV10-3,CAISDRGDRANYGYTF
TRBD1,TRBV30,CASRQGPQETQYF
-,TRBV9,CASSRRVGGADAENTIYF
-,TRBV5-6,CASSSHIVRDEQFF
-,TRBV4-1,CASSRGTTISFGAKGGEQYF
TRBD1,TRBV25-1,CASSLRGSTGGEDNEQFF
TRBD2,TRBV29-1,CSVMGLAGFEQYF
-,TRBV14,CASSQIPSYGYTF
-,TRBV5-6,CASREREGHEQYF
-,TRBV7-4,CASSLKGYEQYF
-,TRBV12-5,CASGLSSYRSTEAFF
-,TRBV27,CASSLRGENTGELFF
TRBD2,TRBV5-6,CASSPGLAGDGAYNEQFF
-,TRBV10-3,CAISQREGGKVYNEQFF
-,TRBV9,CASSSNARDTQEETQYF
TRBD1,TRBV5-1,CASSRDRGPNTEAFF
-,TRBV5-1,CASSSRDSDSTDTQYF
TRBD2,TRBV29-1,CSVAGLAGGQYNEQFF
TRBD1,TRBV15,CATSRQGTGETQYF
TRBD1,TRBV23-1,CASSQCEGRGQEAFF
TRBD2,TRBV11-2,CASSFLTGGGHNEQFF
TRBD2,TRBV5-4,CASSSQPTSGRAGGTDTQYF
-,TRBV2,CASSGRQIAQYF
-,TRBV27,CASSLSAGRRDTEAFF